One and the same sample provided the 30 T cell receptor beta chains below, sequenced in a study of graft-versus-host responses after intestinal transplantation (dated by TCRdb to the early 2020s). Their recognized antigens are unknown. Library construction relied on the immunoSEQ multiplex PCR assay. Entries here come from immuneACCESS through TCRdb and include only in-frame sequences with V and J called. Some clones fail to appear in such tables; in the studies checked, an unresolved V gene covers under half of the shortfall, and the cause of the remainder is unknown. The table for this sample lists 75,000 to 95,000 clones; approximately 89% of them were counted only once. The ten largest clones capture under 0.4% of the sample. The meaning of the sample's time point label: cells obtained before transplantation from donor or recipient. The input for sequencing was unstimulated CD4+ T cells sorted from spleen or lymph node cells, taken before transplant. Receptors were obtained from a human donor who was the organ donor for an intestinal transplant.

The V gene is TRBV18, the J gene TRBJ2-5; no definite D call. Looked up from germline, CDR1 is KGHSH and CDR2 is LQKENI. V was trimmed by 3 bases and J by 5 bases, leaving 7 bases between them. This CDR3 comprises 12 residues. The CDR3 loop is CASSPEAETQYF. CDR3 in DNA: TGTGCCAGCTCACCTGAGGCGGAGACCCAGTACTTC.

The J gene is TRBJ2-1, the V gene TRBV5-1, with TRBD2 as a possible D gene (5 bases). There are 13 residues in the CDR3. Per the germline V gene, CDR1 is SGHRS and CDR2 is YFSETQ. V lost 4 bases to trimming and J lost 6 bases, with 11 bases between them. The CDR3 region has the DNA TGCGCCAGCAGCCGAGGACTCACCAATGAGCAGTTCTTC. Protein product: CASSRGLTNEQFF.

This clone was seen once. The rearrangement uses TRBV23-1 and TRBJ1-5, with a tentative D call TRBD1 (5 bases). TRBV23-1 is placed among ORFs of uncertain function. The CDR3 consists of 15 residues. Trimming shortened V by 4 bases and J by 6 bases, and 16 bases separated the two germline ends. The CDR3 bases are TGCGCCAGCAGTCTGGGAGGGGATGGTCGTCAGCCCCAGCATTTT. The encoded protein is CASSLGGDGRQPQHF.

The chain has TRBV7-2 and TRBJ2-1, with a tentative D call TRBD1 (6 bases). The CDR3 is 15 amino acids. V was pared by 0 bases and J by 4 bases, with 10 bases between. The germline gives CDR1 SGHTA, CDR2 FQGNSA. CDR3 nucleotide sequence: TGTGCCAGCAGCTTAGCGGGGGCCACTTACAATGAGCAGTTCTTC. Protein: CASSLAGATYNEQFF.

V is TRBV6-5 and J is TRBJ1-2; D unresolved. The CDR3 extends over 13 amino acids. V lost 8 bases and J 7 bases, leaving 17 bases between the germline ends. The germline CDR1 and CDR2 sequences are MNHEY and SVGAGI. The CDR3 DNA reads as TGTGCCAGCCGGCCCACTGGAGGTTTTGGCTACACCTTC. Amino acids: CASRPTGGFGYTF.

The chain couples TRBV19 to TRBJ1-1; D perhaps matches TRBD1 (6 bases). Trimming took off 5 bases at V and 6 bases at J, with 16 bases between the two ends. Germline CDR1 LNHDA, CDR2 SQIVND (reference sequence). The CDR3 has 14 residues. The CDR3 nucleotides read TGTGCCAGTAGTCTCCAGAGGACAGTCTCTGAAGCTTTCTTT. The encoded protein is CASSLQRTVSEAFF.

The chain recombines TRBV5-6 with TRBJ1-5; 9 bases line up with TRBD1. V lost 4 bases to trimming and J lost 2 bases; unmatched junction nucleotides: 7. From germline, CDR1 is SGHDT and CDR2 YYEEEE. There are 16 residues in the CDR3. In DNA, the CDR3 is TGTGCCAGCAGCGCCCTCCGGGACAGGGGCAATCAGCCCCAGCATTTT. It yields the protein CASSALRDRGNQPQHF.

The genes are TRBV5-1 and TRBJ1-3, with a weak D call TRBD1 (5 bases). The V gene's germline CDR1 is SGHRS and CDR2 YFSETQ. V was clipped by 3 bases and J by 0 bases, with 13 bases between them. The CDR3 is 16 amino acids. The CDR3 sequence: CASSSTDTSSGNTIYF. The CDR3 region has the DNA TGCGCCAGCAGCTCTACGGACACGAGCTCTGGAAACACCATATATTTT.

The chain uses TRBV6-6 and TRBJ2-7; TRBD2 matches at 8 bases. This CDR3 comprises 14 residues. V was pared by 2 bases and J by 6 bases, with 6 bases of the junction left unmatched. From germline, CDR1 is MNHNY and CDR2 SVGAGI (reference sequence). CDR3: CASSYDGRALEQYF. CDR3 nucleotide sequence: TGTGCCAGCAGTTACGACGGGAGGGCCCTCGAGCAGTACTTC.

V and J are TRBV19 and TRBJ2-2; 12 bases line up with TRBD2. Per germline, CDR1 LNHDA and CDR2 SQIVND (reference sequence). The CDR3 runs to 15 residues. The V and J ends lost 3 bases and 9 bases, in that order; junction bases with no gene match: 5. CDR3 amino acids: CASSIQTSGSRELFF. The CDR3 DNA sequence: TGTGCCAGTAGTATCCAGACTAGCGGGAGTAGGGAGCTGTTTTTT.

The chain recombines TRBV6-1 with TRBJ1-5; no reliable D call. V shed 2 bases and J shed 0 bases, with 14 bases lying between them. The V gene's germline CDR1 is MNHNS and CDR2 SASEGT. The CDR3 covers 17 residues. The CDR3 here is CASSEWAGSISNQPQHF. The CDR3 DNA follows: TGTGCCAGCAGTGAATGGGCTGGATCCATTAGCAATCAGCCCCAGCATTTT.

The gene calls are TRBV11-3 and TRBJ1-1; D may be TRBD1 (5 bases). Germline CDR1 is SGHNT and CDR2 is YENEEA. The CDR3 loop spans 14 amino acids. Trimming shortened V by 3 bases and J by 1 base, and 9 bases separated the two germline ends. CDR3 DNA: TGTGCCAGCAGCTTCCAGGGAACGAACACTGAAGCTTTCTTT. Protein product: CASSFQGTNTEAFF.

As to this clone: At one of its ends the junction is not consistent with the germline gene, which may arise from a read error. The chain recombines TRBV7-9 with TRBJ1-2, with 7 bases lining up with TRBD1. CDR1 and CDR2 (germline): SEHNR, FQNEAQ (reference sequence). The CDR3 extends over 11 amino acids. The CDR3 here is CASSSTGTSAF. Here the CDR3 DNA reads TGTGCCAGCAGCTCGACAGGGACCTCCGCCTTC.

V and J are TRBV28 and TRBJ1-2, with 9 bases fitting TRBD1. CDR1 is MDHEN, CDR2 SYDVKM, per germline. This CDR3 is built from 15 residues. With 5 bases clipped from V and 7 bases from J, the junction kept 11 bases outside the gene matches. The CDR3 DNA follows: TGTGCCAGCAGTCGATGGACAGGGGAAGGAGGTGGCTACACCTTC. Translating it yields CASSRWTGEGGGYTF.

V gene TRBV28 combines with J gene TRBJ2-3, with TRBD1 identical over 8 bases. CDR3 length equals 16 residues. The germline V gene encodes CDR1 MDHEN and CDR2 SYDVKM. With 2 bases clipped from V and 2 bases from J, the junction kept 6 bases outside the gene matches. For the CDR3, the DNA is TGTGCCAGCAGTTTAAGTCCAGGGGGCTACACAGATACGCAGTATTTT. Translation: CASSLSPGGYTDTQYF. The whole variable domain, filled in from reference TRBV28 and TRBJ2-3, reads DVKVTQSSRYLVKRTGEKVFLECVQDMDHENMFWYRQDPGLGLRLIYFSYDVKMKEKGDIPEGYSVSREKKERFSLILESASTNQTSMYLCASSLSPGGYTDTQYFGPGTRLTVL.

The chain joins TRBV28 to TRBJ1-2; D is ambiguous. CDR3 length: 13 residues. Germline values: CDR1 MDHEN, CDR2 SYDVKM. The V and J ends lost 6 bases and 7 bases respectively, with 15 bases between them. CDR3 DNA sequence: TGTGCCAGCAGCCCTGGGCCAGGAGGTGGCTACACCTTC. This encodes CASSPGPGGGYTF.

This sequence joins TRBV5-1 and TRBJ2-7; D remains ambiguous. Germline CDR1 SGHRS, CDR2 YFSETQ. There are 15 residues in the CDR3. The V end was cut by 4 bases, the J end by 2 bases, with 16 bases between. The CDR3 region has the DNA TGCGCCAGCAGCCCCGGCCGGGTCCCGACCTACGAGCAGTACTTC. It codes for CASSPGRVPTYEQYF.

Written as DNA, the CDR3 is TGCGCCAGCAGCTCCCGCGGGACTAGCGCCGAGTACAATGAGCAGTTCTTC. Translated: CASSSRGTSAEYNEQFF. The genes are TRBV5-1 and TRBJ2-1; 10 positions match TRBD2. Germline V CDR1 and CDR2: SGHRS, YFSETQ. Germline trimming cut 3 bases from V and 4 bases from J; bases unmatched to any gene: 10. The CDR3 extends over 17 amino acids.

The CDR3 DNA reads as TGTGCCTGGAGTGTAATCGACAGGGACACCGGGGAGCTGTTTTTT. It translates to CAWSVIDRDTGELFF. The chain couples TRBV30 to TRBJ2-2; TRBD1 matches at 7 bases. J gave up 3 bases and V 0 bases, and 4 bases lay outside the gene matches. Germline CDR1 and CDR2: GTSNPN and SVGIG (reference sequence). The CDR3 runs 15 residues.

The chain employs TRBV10-3 and TRBJ1-2; D is uncertain. The length of the CDR3 is 14 residues. Trimming cost V 10 bases and J 5 bases, with 20 bases left between them. The V gene's germline CDR1 is ENHRY and CDR2 SYGVKD. The CDR3 region is CATRDGSYGYGYTF. The CDR3, as DNA: TGTGCCACAAGAGACGGGTCGTACGGGTATGGCTACACCTTC.

CDR3 sequence reads: CASSLFGGATDTQYF. In DNA form, the CDR3 reads TGCGCCAGCAGCTTGTTCGGGGGGGCGACAGATACGCAGTATTTT. The rearrangement joins TRBV5-1 to TRBJ2-3; TRBD2 matches at 8 bases. CDR3 length equals 15 residues. The V and J ends lost 1 base and 3 bases, in that order; junction bases with no gene match: 4. Germline V lookup: CDR1 SGHRS, CDR2 YFSETQ.

V gene TRBV21-1 combines with J gene TRBJ1-1. TRBV21-1 has pseudogene status. The CDR3 is 14 residues long. The CDR3 coding sequence is TGTGCCAGCAGCAAAGAAGAGGGGAACACTGAAGCTTTCTTT. Protein sequence: CASSKEEGNTEAFF.

In this sample, this clone turned up once. The junction shows a germline mismatch at one end, possibly a read error. The rearrangement links TRBV7-7 to TRBJ2-5; unclear D gene. Per germline, CDR1 SSHAT and CDR2 FNYEAQ (reference sequence). The CDR3 length is 15 residues. This CDR3 is CASSLGLSVRETQYF. Here the CDR3 DNA reads TGTGCTAGCAGCTTAGGGTTGAGCGTCCGGGAGACCCAGTACTTC.

The chain uses TRBV19 and TRBJ2-1; D perhaps matches TRBD2 (6 bases). Germline V CDR1 and CDR2: LNHDA, SQIVND (reference sequence). With 1 base removed from V and 7 bases from J, the gap between germline ends came to 17 bases. This CDR3 contains 16 residues. The CDR3 loop is CASSIGANTGTNEQFF. CDR3 sequence (DNA): TGTGCCAGTAGTATAGGCGCGAATACCGGGACTAATGAGCAGTTCTTC.

The chain carries TRBV6-1 and TRBJ1-1; no clear D. Trimming took off 6 bases at V and 5 bases at J, with 7 bases between the two ends. This CDR3 is built from 11 residues. From germline, CDR1 is MNHNS and CDR2 SASEGT. DNA of the CDR3: TGTGCCAGCAGAATTTATACTGAAGCTTTCTTT. Amino acids: CASRIYTEAFF.

The chain carries TRBV2 and TRBJ2-1, with 9 bases fitting TRBD2. The V gene end was trimmed by 7 bases and the J gene end by 3 bases; junction bases not matched to a gene: 7. CDR3 length: 15 amino acids. Germline V gene lookup returns CDR1 SNHLY and CDR2 FYNNEI. CDR3 DNA sequence: TGTGCCAGCATGATTTTAGCGGGAGACTACAATGAGCAGTTCTTC. Translating gives CASMILAGDYNEQFF.

Comment on this clone: A read error may produce the germline difference seen at one junction end. The rearrangement links TRBV5-1 to TRBJ2-5; perhaps TRBD1 as D (6 bases). Germline V gene lookup returns CDR1 SGHRS and CDR2 YFSETQ. The CDR3 loop spans 10 amino acids. The CDR3 loop is CASGGPPWNF. The CDR3 nucleotides are TGCGCCAGCGGGGGCCCCCCTTGGAACTTC.

The V call is TRBV6-5, the J call TRBJ2-7, with 8 bases fitting TRBD2. CDR3 length: 14 amino acids. Per the germline V gene, CDR1 is MNHEY and CDR2 is SVGAGI. The V gene end was trimmed by 8 bases and the J gene end by 5 bases; junction bases not matched to a gene: 11. The CDR3 here is CASAIGLAGHEQYF. In DNA, the CDR3 is TGTGCCAGCGCGATAGGTCTAGCGGGCCACGAGCAGTACTTC.

V usage is TRBV27 and J usage is TRBJ2-1; TRBD1 is a possible D gene (6 bases). V lost 5 bases, J lost 1 base, and 18 bases lay in between. In germline, CDR1 is MNHEY, CDR2 SMNVEV (reference sequence). CDR3 size: 17 residues. In DNA, the CDR3 is TGTGCCAGCAGTCCAACCGAAGACAGGAGATCCTACAATGAGCAGTTCTTC. It encodes CASSPTEDRRSYNEQFF.

This chain uses TRBV5-5 with TRBJ2-5; maybe TRBD2 (5 bases). V lost 4 bases and J 0 bases, leaving 22 bases between the germline ends. The CDR3 has 18 amino acids. The V gene's germline CDR1 is SGHKS and CDR2 YYEKEE (reference sequence). The CDR3 DNA reads as TGTGCCAGCAGCCACCGTTTTGTTTTCCAGCGGAACCAAGAGACCCAGTACTTC. Its protein product is CASSHRFVFQRNQETQYF.